This TCR beta chain originates from a study of cytomegalovirus exposure and HLA in healthy donors (TCRdb year 2017). Regarding the study in general: An earlier analysis of around 600 of the donors reported about 250 Gb of sequence data and 100 million to 130 million unique TCR beta sequences from 150 million to 200 million T cells. The number of donors typed differed by locus, with about 629-640 for A, B, C, DRB1 and DQB1, roughly 520 for DQA1, approximately 570 for DPA1, and 472 for DPB1. All discovery cohort repertoires had been generated on a single sequencing platform. Class I and class II HLA loci were covered by the typing at four-digit resolution. The study profiled the T cell repertoires of 500 to 800 subjects by immunosequencing and related them to cytomegalovirus serostatus. A separate validation cohort of more than 100 different subjects was used in addition to the roughly 720-subject first cohort. About five DR-DQ haplotypes were handled as single units for association and clustering, since linkage in the cohort was strong. Rather than drawing on any new phenotypic data, the later analysis identified candidate immune exposures from TCR beta sequences and the way those sequences occurred across donors. The aim of the study was to test whether cataloging public T cell receptors could identify signatures of past pathogen exposure. High-throughput TCR immunosequencing, statistical association of individual TCRs with disease status, and machine learning were combined to predict cytomegalovirus infection status. Across some 400 genotyped donors of the cohort, an average of about 220,000 unique TCR beta nucleotide sequences per donor were sequenced, and approximately 19% of those sequences were non-productive. A later analysis re-analyzed previously published TCR beta repertoires from 666 donors and added high-resolution HLA genotyping to study TCR occurrence patterns. An early release covering 500 to 750 HLA-typed donors comprised 300 to 350 gigabases of sequencing data and 65 million to 100 million unique TCR sequences. Genome-wide SNP genotypes for about three fifths of the roughly 700 donors were used in a later genetic analysis, which treated that subset as a discovery cohort. Donor age, sex, ethnicity and CMV serostatus were collected together with the repertoire data. Of the roughly 400 genotyped donors, roughly 85% fell in the genetic ancestry cluster associated with self-reported Caucasian donors. An earlier analysis of roughly 600 of the donors used high-throughput TCR beta sequencing to judge whether each TCR beta V gene segment behaved as functional or pseudogenic.

Library construction relied on the immunoSEQ multiplex PCR assay. For the multiplex PCR, a mixture combining 60 forward primers for TCR Vbeta segments and 13 reverse primers for TCR Jbeta segments was used. Amplification of the CDR3 region of rearranged TCR beta genes was performed with a multiplex PCR assay on genomic DNA. Amplified TCR beta libraries were sequenced as 87-base-pair reads on the Illumina HiSeq System. The original methods were these. A later analysis counted tens of millions of unique TCR beta chains across the 666 repertoires, and 9 million to 14 million of these chains were shared by at least two donors. Raw reads were error-corrected and collapsed into unique sequences with a nearest-neighbor algorithm that merged closely related sequences to remove PCR and sequencing errors. To assign V, D and J gene segments, CDR3 sequences were aligned to IMGT reference sequences. For a sequence to be retained, a match of at least six nucleotides was required to both a V gene segment and a J gene segment. A rearrangement counted as productive if the CDR3 had no stop codons and remained in frame with V and J, and every other rearrangement counted as non-productive. Following IMGT convention, CDR3 was defined as the stretch from the second conserved V-encoded cysteine to the conserved J-encoded phenylalanine. The earlier analysis of 550 to 650 of the donors excluded any sequence lacking an unambiguous match to a single V gene segment. In an earlier analysis of several hundred of the donors, V segments were called functional above 56.7% productive rearrangements and were called segregating when the between-donor standard deviation exceeded 5%. A statistical classification framework was developed to diagnose cytomegalovirus status using the catalog of TCR beta chain sequences. V and J gene assignment, in a later analysis, came from comparing TCR nucleotide sequences with IMGT/GENE-DB human TR gene sequences. Using the TCRdist pipeline, a later analysis assigned CDR3 sequences along with most-parsimonious VDJ recombination scenarios. In a later analysis, each TCR beta chain was defined by its CDR3 amino acid sequence together with its V-gene family, and reads lacking a unique V-gene family were excluded. A later analysis removed 600 or so highly shared, low-generation-probability nucleotide sequences to deal with suspected cross-contamination and a sequencing artifact. In a later analysis, a clonal expansion index was calculated for each public chain from normalized within-repertoire ranks of inferred template counts. A later analysis computed generation probabilities with a VDJ recombination model fitted to out-of-frame rearrangements, and checked the results against IGoR. In a later analysis, TCR-TCR, TCR-HLA and TCR-CMV co-occurrence was scored with hypergeometric tests, and a repertoire-size bias correction was applied to TCR pairs. A later analysis estimated false discovery rates by permuting HLA or CMV assignments 20 times. In a later analysis, co-occurring TCRs were grouped with DBSCAN, and TCRdist sequence similarity was added when clustering was performed within HLA-allele-positive subsets. For co-occurrence clustering, repertoires with fewer than 30,000 or more than 120,000 public chains were excluded, along with four or five repertoires with anomalous nucleotide sharing. Entries here come from immuneACCESS through TCRdb and include only in-frame sequences with V and J called. Some clones fail to appear in such tables; in the studies checked, an unresolved V gene covers under half of the shortfall, and the cause of the remainder is unknown. Clonal size and the V and J genes are those of that table, whereas D and trimming came from the DNA. The sample profile shows roughly 100,000 clones; roughly 80% of them were found once. The top ten hold roughly 4% of the sample.

Taken from the germline V gene, the CDR1 and CDR2 loops are MNHEY and SVGAGI. V sheds 6 bases and J sheds 0 bases, leaving 14 bases between their ends. From the cysteine up to the phenylalanine, the CDR3 has a length of 15 residues. Here the CDR3 DNA is all that survives: 45 bases in frame from base 1. The cohort consisted of 650 to 700 healthy bone marrow donors. Cohort members were all nominally healthy when sampled, although unrecorded immune exposures were likely present. The donor was CMV seropositive and belonged to the group of more than 250 seropositive cohort members. A peripheral blood sample was provided by each donor, and peripheral blood mononuclear cells were used for TCR beta sequencing. Genomic DNA extraction from the blood cell samples was performed with the Qiagen DNeasy Blood Extraction Kit. The paper as a whole reports these results and caveats: This cohort had only TCR beta chains sequenced, and the lack of alpha or paired-chain data limited which features could be detected. Because HLA typing was missing for some donors at each locus, association tests included only the typed subset. The study gave a list of some 150 TCR beta chains associated with cytomegalovirus. When HLA alleles, especially DR and DQ, strongly co-occurred, TCR associations were difficult to assign to individual alleles. A cluster of highly shared sequence variants was judged likely to be a technical artifact of the sequencing pipeline. Sequencing depth was assumed to be roughly uniform across donors in the presence/absence analyses, though that assumption may not hold. Compared with equally common non-associated chains, HLA-associated TCR beta chains in a later analysis were more clonally expanded and had lower generation probabilities. Specific HLA alleles were associated with 15,000 to 20,000 TCR beta sequences at a false discovery rate of 0.05 in a later analysis. In a later genetic analysis, a missense DCLRE1C variant was associated with V-gene and J-gene trimming of TCR beta chains, and the association was replicated in an independent cohort. Most TCR sequences were observed very rarely across donors, whereas some public TCRs were present in many individuals. Because counts were too low, roughly 16 rarely observed V segments, including chromosome 9 orphons, were excluded from the earlier analysis of several hundred of the donors. The classifier was reported to diagnose cytomegalovirus status with high specificity and sensitivity in both the original cohort and the validation cohort. The only immune exposure information available for the cohort was CMV serostatus. A later genetic analysis reported fewer N-insertions in productive TCRs among donors in an Asian-associated ancestry cluster than the roughly 620-donor mean. Several of the top co-occurrence clusters appeared to be linked to parvovirus B19, influenza, CMV and Epstein-Barr virus, according to a later analysis. The 87-base-pair reads could not distinguish some IMGT-functional V segments, including TRBV6-2 and TRBV6-3, so those segments were excluded. A few of the identified cytomegalovirus-associated TCR beta chains were confirmed in vitro to be specific for cytomegalovirus antigens. A later analysis found that most CMV-associated TCR beta chains appeared HLA-restricted, with HLA associations seemingly driven largely by CMV exposure. A further reported finding was that TCR beta sequences accurately predicted the HLA-A and HLA-B alleles for most subjects in the first cohort. According to the authors, the approach could potentially be generalized to other disease states and immunological phenotypes. In a later analysis, the rate of TCR association differed among HLA loci, with DRB1 alleles having the most associated TCRs and HLA-C alleles having the fewest. An earlier analysis of approximately 500 of the donors showed that most TCR beta V segments appeared in productive rearrangements either about 90% or about 30% of the time, which broadly matched IMGT annotations. Linkage disequilibrium might explain the correlated functional status among segregating V segments, but an unknown experimental factor could not be excluded.

Of note for this clone: This receptor's antigen is unknown. Per-base qualities were not stored, and no clone one base away is much larger.

The sample consisted of PBMCs. The receptor comes from a man aged 45-65 years in good health and CMV-seropositive. The chain couples TRBV6-5 to TRBJ1-2; TRBD1 is possibly the D segment (5 matching bases). Read as DNA, the sequence is TGTGCCAGCAGAACAGGAGGGGAGGCTAACTATGGCTACACCTTC. It codes for CASRTGGEANYGYTF.